This TCR beta chain was observed in a study of blood T cell repertoires in COVID-19. Turning to the study itself: There were acute and convalescent COVID-19 samples, and they came from the United States, Italy and Spain. The cDNA or gDNA used as material had been derived from T cells, B-cell-depleted T cells, or PBMCs.

Under the authors' procedure: Estimation of nucleated cell counts was performed using reference gene primer amplification. The data were produced by immunoSEQ multiplex PCR, yet TCRdb's version contains in-frame clones alone and is incomplete. Clone size and V and J calls were adopted from that table, with D and trimming inferred from the DNA. The table shows 200,000 to 300,000 clones, with about 90% occurring only once. The V gene lost 8 bases and the J gene lost 3 bases, with 17 bases spanning the gap. Germline CDR1 reads SEHNR; CDR2 reads FQNEAQ (reference sequence). The length of the CDR3 is 15 residues.

V is TRBV7-9 and J is TRBJ1-3; D is possibly TRBD1 (5 bases). This TCR was recovered from a woman in her thirties or forties who had recovered from COVID-19. Sequenced material: peripheral blood. The CDR3: CASLRDWDFGNTIYF. The CDR3 DNA follows: TGTGCCAGCTTACGGGACTGGGACTTTGGAAACACCATATATTTT.